Below, 7 T cell receptor beta chains from the same sample are listed, as sequenced in a study of shared clonotypes between healthy human individuals. Sequenced by immunoSEQ multiplex PCR; TCRdb stores in-frame clones only, minus some. The profile covers 2 million to 2.5 million clones, with 85% to 95% appearing a single time and approximately 0.41% taken by the ten largest. Material for sequencing was naive CD4+ T cells from PBMCs. Subset here: CD45RA+ positively selected. All receptors come from a man between 18 and 29 years old in good health. Some clones in this sample may be carry-over from other donors' samples.

This sequence joins TRBV27 and TRBJ1-4, with 7 bases aligning to TRBD1. This CDR3 has 15 amino acids. V shed 4 bases and J 3 bases; nucleotides not matched to a gene: 5. Germline V gene data show CDR1 as MNHEY and CDR2 as SMNVEV (reference sequence). CDR3: CASSSLDRANEKLFF. In nucleotides, the CDR3 is TGTGCCAGCAGTTCCCTCGACAGGGCTAATGAAAAACTGTTTTTT.

Note on this clone: This same CDR3 is encoded by further DNA sequences in the sample. The genes are TRBV5-1 and TRBJ2-3; a weak D match, TRBD2 (5 bases). Trimming removed 2 bases from V and 0 bases from J, with 13 bases in between. CDR1 is SGHRS, CDR2 YFSETQ, per germline. The CDR3 has 16 amino acids. Here the CDR3 reads CASSLGLAASTDTQYF. The CDR3 bases are TGCGCCAGCAGCTTAGGCCTAGCAGCTAGCACAGATACGCAGTATTTT. The variable domain in full, with the rest retrieved from reference TRBV5-1 and TRBJ2-3, is KAGVTQTPRYLIKTRGQQVTLSCSPISGHRSVSWYQQTPGQGLQFLFEYFSETQRNKGNFPGRFSGRQFSNSRSEMNVSTLELGDSALYLCASSLGLAASTDTQYFGPGTRLTVL.

This chain connects TRBV4-2 to TRBJ1-3; the match to TRBD1 covers 7 bases. The CDR3 extends over 17 amino acids. Germline V gene sequence: CDR1 LGHNA, CDR2 YNFKEQ. V was pared by 1 base and J by 0 bases, with 6 bases of the junction left unmatched. The CDR3: CASSQVGQRSSGNTIYF. DNA for the CDR3: TGTGCCAGCAGCCAAGTGGGACAGCGCTCCTCTGGAAACACCATATATTTT.

The CDR3 region has the DNA TGTGCCAGCAGTTACGAAGCAGGCTCCTACAATGAGCAGTTCTTC. Translation: CASSYEAGSYNEQFF. The V and J genes are TRBV6-5 and TRBJ2-1; D remains ambiguous. Germline assignment: CDR1 MNHEY and CDR2 SVGAGI. CDR3 size: 15 residues. The V gene lost 2 bases and the J gene lost 0 bases, with 8 bases spanning the gap.

This chain uses TRBV15 with TRBJ2-4; D call uncertain. Germline values: CDR1 LNHNV, CDR2 YYDKDF (reference sequence). The CDR3 loop spans 24 amino acids. V shed 5 bases and J shed 0 bases, with 38 bases lying between them. The CDR3 loop reads CATSGPRRKEFFVDFRAAKNIQYF. CDR3 DNA sequence: TGTGCCACCAGCGGGCCCCGGCGGAAGGAGTTTTTTGTCGACTTTCGGGCAGCCAAAAACATTCAGTACTTC.

V gene TRBV7-9 combines with J gene TRBJ1-2; D remains unclear. Trimming stripped 5 bases from V and 2 bases from J, with 12 bases between. Germline V gene lookup returns CDR1 SEHNR and CDR2 FQNEAQ (reference sequence). The CDR3 contains 14 residues. The chain's CDR3 is CASSPTRGNYGYTF. CDR3 nucleotides: TGTGCCAGCAGCCCAACACGGGGAAACTATGGCTACACCTTC.

The V and J genes are TRBV7-6 and TRBJ2-3, with 9 bases aligning to TRBD1. Trimming cost V 7 bases and J 2 bases; bases outside gene matches: 13. CDR1 and CDR2 (germline): SGHVS, FNYEAQ. CDR3 length equals 17 residues. DNA for the CDR3: TGTGCCAGCACCAAGTGGACAGGGGCCCGCGACACAGATACGCAGTATTTT. This codes for CASTKWTGARDTDTQYF.